Each of the 17 T cell receptor beta chains below was sequenced from the same sample in a study of blood T cell repertoires in COVID-19. Profiled with immunoSEQ multiplex PCR; TCRdb holds only in-frame clones, not every one. Of around 63,000 clones listed, 75% to 90% were seen once; the top ten hold 18%. The source material was peripheral blood. Source of these receptors: a woman aged 55-69 years with COVID-19, enrolled during active disease.

The chain has TRBV5-1 and TRBJ2-1, with 12 bases matching TRBD2. Trimming cost V 3 bases and J 0 bases; bases outside gene matches: 1. CDR1 is SGHRS, CDR2 YFSETQ, per germline. This CDR3 has 16 residues. The CDR3 loop is CASSWTSGVSYNEQFF. CDR3 nucleotide sequence: TGCGCCAGCAGCTGGACTAGCGGGGTCTCCTACAATGAGCAGTTCTTC. Based on the CDR3 plus reference TRBV5-1 and TRBJ2-1, the full variable domain is KAGVTQTPRYLIKTRGQQVTLSCSPISGHRSVSWYQQTPGQGLQFLFEYFSETQRNKGNFPGRFSGRQFSNSRSEMNVSTLELGDSALYLCASSWTSGVSYNEQFFGPGTRLTVL.

The rearrangement links TRBV18 to TRBJ2-1; D unresolved. Looked up from germline, CDR1 is KGHSH and CDR2 is LQKENI. The length of the CDR3 is 15 residues. The germline V and J ends were trimmed by 0 bases and 1 base, with 7 bases remaining between them. The CDR3 here is CASSPPSFSYNEQFF. Here the CDR3 DNA reads TGTGCCAGCTCACCACCCTCTTTTTCCTACAATGAGCAGTTCTTC.

The sample holds one count of this clone. The chain carries TRBV3-1 (or the pseudogene TRBV3-2) and TRBJ2-7; 8 bases are shared with TRBD2. This CDR3 contains 16 residues. Germline CDR1 LGHDT, CDR2 YNNKEL (reference sequence). Trimming cost V 4 bases and J 9 bases; bases outside gene matches: 17. Written as DNA, the CDR3 is TGTGCCAGCAGCCTCGGATCTAGCGGGTTACGGGGGGGGCAGTACTTC. Its translation is CASSLGSSGLRGGQYF.

This clone was seen a few times. The chain couples TRBV6-5 to TRBJ2-7; 7 bases are a match to TRBD1. The CDR3 sequence is 14 residues long. Germline V gene lookup returns CDR1 MNHEY and CDR2 SVGAGI. Trimming cost V 5 bases and J 0 bases; bases outside gene matches: 4. In DNA, the CDR3 is TGTGCCAGCAGTCCCCCAGGGGGCTCCTACGAGCAGTACTTC. It translates to CASSPPGGSYEQYF.

The chain links TRBV9 to TRBJ1-5; 9 bases match TRBD1. This CDR3 has 15 residues. J gave up 5 bases and V 4 bases, and 7 bases lay outside the gene matches. The germline V gene encodes CDR1 SGDLS and CDR2 YYNGEE. The CDR3 is CASSPEDRGYQPQHF. In DNA, the CDR3 is TGTGCCAGCAGCCCGGAGGACAGGGGTTATCAGCCCCAGCATTTT.

V is TRBV29-1 and J is TRBJ2-7; D possibly corresponds to TRBD2 (6 bases). Between the trimmed V and J ends, which lost 3 bases and 3 bases, there was a span of 12 bases. Germline V gene lookup returns CDR1 SQVTM and CDR2 ANQGSEA. This CDR3 contains 13 residues. The CDR3 sequence: CSVEGLLGYEQYF. The CDR3 nucleotides read TGCAGCGTTGAGGGACTCCTTGGCTACGAGCAGTACTTC.

The chain joins TRBV19 to TRBJ2-3; possibly TRBD1 for D (6 bases). Germline-derived CDR1 and CDR2 are LNHDA and SQIVND (reference sequence). The CDR3 consists of 17 residues. The ends were cut back, 3 bases at V and 6 bases at J, with 22 bases in the middle. CDR3 nucleotides: TGTGCCAGTAGTATGAGGACCGGGACATCTTCTAGGGATACGCAGTATTTT. Its protein is CASSMRTGTSSRDTQYF.

The chain uses TRBV7-9 and TRBJ1-1, with 7 bases fitting TRBD1. Germline CDR1 and CDR2: SEHNR and FQNEAQ (reference sequence). V shed 2 bases and J 4 bases; nucleotides not matched to a gene: 1. The CDR3 consists of 13 residues. The DNA of the CDR3 is TGTGCCAGCAGCTTATCAGGGGGCACTGAAGCTTTCTTT. This translates into CASSLSGGTEAFF.

This chain links TRBV14 with TRBJ2-2; 9 bases match TRBD2. There are 17 residues in the CDR3. Germline V gene lookup returns CDR1 SGHDN and CDR2 FVKESK. Trimming removed 0 bases from V and 4 bases from J; junction bases left unmatched: 6. The CDR3 sequence is CASSQDPRGRVTGELFF. In nucleotides, the CDR3 is TGTGCCAGCAGCCAAGATCCTCGCGGGAGGGTCACCGGGGAGCTGTTTTTT. Together with reference TRBV14 and TRBJ2-2, the CDR3 gives the full variable domain: EAGVTQFPSHSVIEKGQTVTLRCDPISGHDNLYWYRRVMGKEIKFLLHFVKESKQDESGMPNNRFLAERTGGTYSTLKVQPAELEDSGVYFCASSQDPRGRVTGELFFGEGSRLTVL.

This clone was seen a single time. For the CDR3, the DNA is TGTGCCAGCAGCCCCCCCTACGGGAGATGGAATGAGCAGTTCTTC. The encoded protein is CASSPPYGRWNEQFF. This sequence joins TRBV3-1 (or the pseudogene TRBV3-2) and TRBJ2-1, with D possibly TRBD2 on 6 matching bases. This CDR3 is 15 amino acids long. Germline CDR1 reads LGHDT; CDR2 reads YNNKEL (reference sequence). V lost 4 bases, J lost 7 bases, and 17 bases lay in between.

The genes are TRBV25-1 and TRBJ2-7; D perhaps matches TRBD1 (6 bases). The V and J ends lost 7 bases and 0 bases respectively, with 10 bases between them. The CDR3 loop spans 13 amino acids. Per the germline V gene, CDR1 is MGHDK and CDR2 is SYGVNS. The CDR3 DNA reads as TGTGCCAGCACACTGGGGGCCTCCTACGAGCAGTACTTC. The encoded protein is CASTLGASYEQYF.

This chain uses TRBV23-1 with TRBJ2-7; 8 bases line up with TRBD2. TRBV23-1 is flagged as an ORF with uncertain function. The junction had 5 bases not matched to a gene; V was cut back by 7 bases and J by 6 bases. This CDR3 has 12 amino acids. CDR3 sequence (DNA): TGCGCCAGCACCGGGAGGGCCTTCGAGCAGTACTTC. Its protein product is CASTGRAFEQYF.

This clone appeared a few times. The V and J genes are TRBV21-1 and TRBJ2-1; the DNA was not compared with TRBD2, the D call given in the table. TRBV21-1 constitutes a pseudogene. This CDR3 has 22 residues. DNA of the CDR3: TGTGCCAGCAGCAAAGCGCGGAGCAGGGGGCCTAGCGGGAGGCCGCCTTACAATGAGCAGTTCTTC. Translation gives CASSKARSRGPSGRPPYNEQFF.

J is TRBJ2-7 and V is TRBV6-5, with a tentative D call TRBD2 (6 bases). The germline V gene has CDR1 MNHEY and CDR2 SVGAGI. Trimming stripped 4 bases from V and 1 base from J, with 11 bases between. The CDR3 is made up of 14 amino acids. CDR3 sequence: CASSLIGLSYEQYF. The CDR3 nucleotides read TGTGCCAGCAGTTTGATAGGACTATCCTACGAGCAGTACTTC.

This chain links TRBV19 with TRBJ1-4; tentative D call: TRBD1 (5 bases). This CDR3 comprises 13 residues. Per the germline V gene, CDR1 is LNHDA and CDR2 is SQIVND (reference sequence). The germline V and J ends were trimmed by 5 bases and 8 bases, with 12 bases remaining between them. The CDR3 spells CASSRGVGEKLFF. CDR3 DNA: TGTGCCAGTAGTCGGGGGGTAGGGGAAAAACTGTTTTTT.

This chain uses TRBV10-3 with TRBJ2-4, with 8 bases lining up with TRBD2. Germline lookup yields CDR1 ENHRY and CDR2 SYGVKD. The CDR3 has 14 amino acids. Trimming at V came to 10 bases and at J to 0 bases, leaving 5 bases not matched to a gene. CDR3 nucleotide sequence: TGTGCCAGCCAAGGGACTAGAGCCAAAAACATTCAGTACTTC. Translated, it gives CASQGTRAKNIQYF.

Here the CDR3 reads CASSPRVAGQYNEQFF. The CDR3 DNA sequence: TGTGCCAGCAGCCCTAGGGTAGCGGGGCAATACAATGAGCAGTTCTTC. This sequence joins TRBV6-6 and TRBJ2-1, with TRBD2 matching over 8 bases. The CDR3 length is 16 residues. With V trimmed by 6 bases and J by 4 bases, 11 bases remained unmatched. Germline V gene data show CDR1 as MNHNY and CDR2 as SVGAGI (reference sequence).